Below, 32 T cell receptor beta chains from the same sample are listed, as sequenced in a study of radiotherapy plus CTLA-4 blockade in lung cancer. Clones were sequenced by immunoSEQ multiplex PCR, and TCRdb holds only the in-frame ones, with some missing. The table has about 81,000 clones, about two thirds seen once; the top ten hold about an eighth. The material sequenced was peripheral blood, taken from a patient treated with radiotherapy plus ipilimumab. These receptors were collected from a human donor with non-small cell lung cancer that progressed on radiotherapy plus ipilimumab.

The gene calls are TRBV9 and TRBJ2-7; 7 positions agree with TRBD1. This CDR3 region has 15 residues. Per the germline V gene, CDR1 is SGDLS and CDR2 is YYNGEE. V gave up 2 bases and J gave up 3 bases; unmatched junction bases: 8. CDR3 nucleotides: TGTGCCAGCAGCGTCGGGCAGGGGGTAGACTACGAGCAGTACTTC. It specifies CASSVGQGVDYEQYF.

V gene TRBV10-1 combines with J gene TRBJ1-5; D is uncertain. This CDR3 is 15 amino acids long. V was shortened by 7 bases and J by 2 bases, with 15 bases between the two germline ends. From germline, CDR1 is WNHNN and CDR2 SYGVQD (reference sequence). The CDR3 DNA is TGCGCCAGCACCACAGCCGGGGATGGCAATCAGCCCCAGCATTTT. Protein sequence: CASTTAGDGNQPQHF.

This sequence joins TRBV6-1 and TRBJ1-3; D remains ambiguous. From germline, CDR1 is MNHNS and CDR2 SASEGT. This CDR3 is 15 amino acids long. V was trimmed by 3 bases and J by 0 bases, leaving 9 bases between them. The CDR3 sequence is CASSEGVGSGNTIYF. The CDR3 DNA reads as TGTGCCAGCAGTGAGGGAGTCGGCTCTGGAAACACCATATATTTT.

This chain connects TRBV5-4 to TRBJ2-2, with D perhaps matching TRBD1 (5 bases). CDR1 is SGHNT and CDR2 is YYREEE in the germline V gene (reference sequence). Between the trimmed V and J ends, which lost 6 bases and 4 bases, there was a span of 10 bases. The CDR3 loop spans 13 amino acids. The CDR3 reads CASTRQGTGELFF. DNA of the CDR3: TGTGCCAGCACCCGGCAGGGCACCGGGGAGCTGTTTTTT.

V usage is TRBV7-3 and J usage is TRBJ2-3, with 15 bases lining up with TRBD2. The CDR3 sequence is 17 residues long. With V trimmed by 5 bases and J by 4 bases, 7 bases remained unmatched. CDR1 SGHTA and CDR2 FQGTGA come from the germline V gene. The CDR3 coding sequence is TGTGCCAGCAGCCCGACCGGGACTAGCGGGGGGCCAGATACGCAGTATTTT. This gives the protein CASSPTGTSGGPDTQYF.

The chain employs TRBV6-6 and TRBJ1-6; 8 bases map to TRBD1. CDR3 length: 14 residues. CDR1 and CDR2 from the germline V gene are MNHNY and SVGAGI (reference sequence). The V and J ends lost 0 bases and 13 bases, in that order; junction bases with no gene match: 5. The CDR3 region is CASSYSRDRTPLHF. CDR3 nucleotides: TGTGCCAGCAGTTACTCAAGGGACAGGACGCCCCTCCACTTT.

This clone came up a few times. The chain carries TRBV7-9 and TRBJ2-2; tentatively, D is TRBD1 (5 bases). Germline V gene data show CDR1 as SEHNR and CDR2 as FQNEAQ (reference sequence). This CDR3 has 15 amino acids. The V end was cut by 7 bases, the J end by 0 bases, with 12 bases between. CDR3 sequence (DNA): TGTGCCAGCATCGGACAACCCGCGAACACCGGGGAGCTGTTTTTT. Residues: CASIGQPANTGELFF.

This chain uses TRBV6-5 with TRBJ2-1, with a possible D match to TRBD2 (6 bases). Trimming cost V 2 bases and J 4 bases, with 15 bases left between them. CDR1 is MNHEY and CDR2 is SVGAGI in the germline V gene. The CDR3 is 16 amino acids. CDR3 protein: CASSYGLGGAYNEQFF. The CDR3, as DNA: TGTGCCAGCAGTTACGGTCTTGGCGGGGCGTACAATGAGCAGTTCTTC.

V and J are TRBV5-4 and TRBJ2-7, with a tentative D call TRBD1 (5 bases). V lost 4 bases and J lost 3, with 8 bases in between. Germline V gene lookup returns CDR1 SGHNT and CDR2 YYREEE (reference sequence). CDR3 size: 12 residues. As DNA, the CDR3 is TGTGCCAGCAGCGTACAGGACTACGAGCAGTACTTC. This sequence encodes CASSVQDYEQYF.

The chain carries TRBV2 and TRBJ1-5, with 8 positions matching TRBD1. The CDR3 sequence is 14 residues long. The junction had 3 bases not matched to a gene; V was cut back by 1 base and J by 7 bases. Germline CDR1 SNHLY, CDR2 FYNNEI. CDR3 nucleotide sequence: TGTGCCAGCAGTGAAGGGACAGGGAGACAGCCCCAGCATTTT. It translates to CASSEGTGRQPQHF.

V and J are TRBV7-8 and TRBJ1-2; D may be TRBD1 (6 bases). Germline assignment: CDR1 SGHVS and CDR2 FQNEAQ. The CDR3 runs 15 residues. The V end was cut by 2 bases, the J end by 5 bases, with 15 bases between. DNA for the CDR3: TGTGCCAGCAGCTTACAGGCACAGGGTGGGTATGGCTACACCTTC. Translated: CASSLQAQGGYGYTF.

The V call is TRBV6-6, the J call TRBJ1-5; TRBD1 agrees at 10 bases. V shed 7 bases, J shed 2 bases, and the junction held 8 bases outside the gene matches. This CDR3 is built from 16 residues. Germline V gives CDR1 MNHNY, CDR2 SVGAGI (reference sequence). DNA for the CDR3: TGTGCCAGCAAGGGGGACAGGGGCATAGGCAATCAGCCCCAGCATTTT. It is translated as CASKGDRGIGNQPQHF.

This clone was seen only a few times. CDR3 in amino acids: CASSRTPNPGDEKLFF. The CDR3 bases are TGTGCCAGCAGCCGGACCCCGAACCCCGGGGATGAAAAACTGTTTTTT. The gene calls are TRBV7-6 and TRBJ1-4; D unclear. The germline gives CDR1 SGHVS, CDR2 FNYEAQ. The CDR3 is 16 residues long. Trimming pared 5 bases from V and 6 bases from J, leaving 19 bases between.

The rearrangement joins TRBV5-1 to TRBJ2-1, with 12 positions matching TRBD2. The CDR3 is 16 residues long. Trimming took 4 bases from V and 10 from J; bases not matched to a gene: 12. Germline V gene sequence: CDR1 SGHRS, CDR2 YFSETQ. The CDR3 nucleotides are TGCGCCAGCAGCCCTAGCGGGAGGGCCCGGGGAAGCGAGCAGTTCTTC. Translated, it gives CASSPSGRARGSEQFF. The whole variable domain, remainder taken from reference TRBV5-1 and TRBJ2-1, is KAGVTQTPRYLIKTRGQQVTLSCSPISGHRSVSWYQQTPGQGLQFLFEYFSETQRNKGNFPGRFSGRQFSNSRSEMNVSTLELGDSALYLCASSPSGRARGSEQFFGPGTRLTVL.

The chain couples TRBV5-4 to TRBJ2-4; TRBD1 matches at 7 bases. The V segment lost 4 bases and the J segment 1 base; nucleotides outside the gene matches: 11. The germline V gene has CDR1 SGHNT and CDR2 YYREEE (reference sequence). The CDR3 has 17 amino acids. CDR3 DNA sequence: TGTGCCAGCAGCCCCGGGACAGCTACGAACGCCAAAAACATTCAGTACTTC. Translation gives CASSPGTATNAKNIQYF.

The chain combines TRBV6-5 with TRBJ1-1; D uncertain. This CDR3 region has 14 residues. Trimming cost V 6 bases and J 6 bases, with 17 bases left between them. In germline, CDR1 is MNHEY, CDR2 SVGAGI. CDR3 in DNA: TGTGCCAGCAGCTACCATGGCAGTCGCCCTGAAGCTTTCTTT. Encoded protein: CASSYHGSRPEAFF.

CDR3 region: CASSFRTDGGYTF. CDR3 nucleotides: TGTGCCAGCAGTTTCCGGACGGATGGAGGCTACACCTTC. The gene calls are TRBV6-1 and TRBJ1-2; no firm D call. V was trimmed by 5 bases and J by 8 bases, leaving 15 bases between them. Germline V CDR1 and CDR2: MNHNS, SASEGT. CDR3 size: 13 residues.

The rearrangement links TRBV28 to TRBJ2-3; D gene uncertain. This CDR3 has 13 amino acids. Trimming cost V 8 bases and J 5 bases, with 14 bases left between them. Germline assignment: CDR1 MDHEN and CDR2 SYDVKM. CDR3 amino acids: CASVSSRLDTQYF. CDR3 nucleotide sequence: TGTGCCAGCGTCAGTAGCCGACTAGATACGCAGTATTTT.

The chain employs TRBV5-8 and TRBJ2-1; a possible D gene is TRBD1 (5 bases). Trimming cost V 2 bases and J 4 bases, with 7 bases left between them. The germline gives CDR1 SGHTS, CDR2 YDEGEE. The CDR3 runs to 13 residues. CDR3 sequence (DNA): TGTGCCAGCAGCTTTCAGGGTTACAATGAGCAGTTCTTC. It codes for CASSFQGYNEQFF.

This clone was seen a few times. V usage is TRBV5-5 and J usage is TRBJ2-5; D gene uncertain. Looked up from germline, CDR1 is SGHKS and CDR2 is YYEKEE (reference sequence). Trimming removed 1 base from V and 4 bases from J, with 11 bases in between. The CDR3 sequence is 14 residues long. Written as DNA, the CDR3 is TGTGCCAGCAGCTTGCTCCAAACGGGAGAGACCCAGTACTTC. Its translation: CASSLLQTGETQYF.

This chain joins TRBV6-5 and TRBJ1-5, with D hard to call. The CDR3 runs 13 residues. Trimming cost V 6 bases and J 7 bases, with 13 bases left between them. CDR1 is MNHEY and CDR2 is SVGAGI in the germline V gene. CDR3 sequence: CASSSAQGQPQHF. The CDR3 DNA reads TGTGCCAGCAGCTCCGCCCAAGGGCAGCCCCAGCATTTT.

The rearrangement joins TRBV4-1 to TRBJ2-1, with D tentatively TRBD1 or TRBD2 (6 bases each). The V gene's germline CDR1 is MGHRA and CDR2 YSYEKL. The CDR3 runs to 18 residues. V lost 0 bases and J 2 bases, leaving 17 bases between the germline ends. The CDR3 DNA is TGCGCCAGCAGCCAAGATTCGGGGGCAGGGCCTACCTACAATGAGCAGTTCTTC. Its protein product is CASSQDSGAGPTYNEQFF.

The chain recombines TRBV28 with TRBJ1-1; a weak D match, TRBD1 (5 bases). V shed 3 bases and J shed 4 bases, with 12 bases lying between them. CDR3 length: 14 residues. Germline V gives CDR1 MDHEN, CDR2 SYDVKM. CDR3 bases: TGTGCCAGCAGTTTCAAGGGGATGATCACTGAAGCTTTCTTT. As protein: CASSFKGMITEAFF.

This chain connects TRBV2 to TRBJ1-1, with a tentative D call TRBD1 (5 bases). Germline-derived CDR1 and CDR2 are SNHLY and FYNNEI. The CDR3 extends over 12 amino acids. With 4 bases removed from V and 11 bases from J, the gap between germline ends came to 14 bases. CDR3 in amino acids: CASSAVEGRAFF. The CDR3 DNA follows: TGTGCCAGCAGTGCGGTCGAGGGGAGGGCTTTCTTT. Drawing the rest from reference TRBV2 and TRBJ1-1, the complete variable domain is EPEVTQTPSHQVTQMGQEVILRCVPISNHLYFYWYRQILGQKVEFLVSFYNNEISEKSEIFDDQFSVERPDGSNFTLKIRSTKLEDSAMYFCASSAVEGRAFFGQGTRLTVV.

V is TRBV14 and J is TRBJ1-4; D unresolved. Per germline, CDR1 SGHDN and CDR2 FVKESK. This CDR3 comprises 14 residues. Trimming cost V 2 bases and J 6 bases, with 10 bases left between them. The CDR3 sequence: CASSQLGRDEKLFF. DNA for the CDR3: TGTGCCAGCAGCCAATTGGGTCGGGATGAAAAACTGTTTTTT.

This chain links TRBV6-1 with TRBJ2-7, with D unresolved. CDR1 and CDR2 (germline): MNHNS, SASEGT. CDR3 length: 12 amino acids. V dropped 6 bases and J dropped 2 bases, with 8 bases sitting between them. The CDR3 sequence is CASSQLAYEQYF. CDR3 DNA: TGTGCCAGCAGCCAGCTGGCCTACGAGCAGTACTTC.

The chain has TRBV6-5 and TRBJ2-3; 7 positions match TRBD2. This CDR3 comprises 15 residues. The germline gives CDR1 MNHEY, CDR2 SVGAGI. The junction had 7 bases not matched to a gene; V was cut back by 7 bases and J by 0 bases. CDR3 protein: CASNLGGGSTDTQYF. The CDR3 nucleotides read TGTGCCAGCAACTTGGGCGGGGGTAGCACAGATACGCAGTATTTT.

The gene calls are TRBV15 and TRBJ2-7; 8 bases are shared with TRBD2. The germline V gene has CDR1 LNHNV and CDR2 YYDKDF (reference sequence). With 4 bases clipped from V and 2 bases from J, the junction kept 10 bases outside the gene matches. There are 16 residues in the CDR3. The CDR3 coding sequence is TGTGCCACCAGCATCCCAGCGGGGGAACCCACCTACGAGCAGTACTTC. Protein product: CATSIPAGEPTYEQYF.

This sequence joins TRBV2 and TRBJ2-1; TRBD2 matches 11 bases. Looked up from germline, CDR1 is SNHLY and CDR2 is FYNNEI. The trim removed 9 bases at V and 1 base at J, leaving 14 bases unmatched. The CDR3 contains 18 residues. CDR3 amino acids: CASQRVASGRRSYNEQFF. DNA for the CDR3: TGTGCCAGTCAACGGGTGGCTAGCGGGAGGCGGTCCTACAATGAGCAGTTCTTC.

This clone was seen once. The rearrangement uses TRBV9 and TRBJ2-2; D tentatively fits TRBD1 or TRBD2 (5 bases each). V was trimmed by 4 bases and J by 3 bases, leaving 10 bases between them. This CDR3 is 14 amino acids long. CDR1 and CDR2 from the germline V gene are SGDLS and YYNGEE. In DNA form, the CDR3 reads TGTGCCAGCAGCCCGGGACGGGACACCGGGGAGCTGTTTTTT. This translates into CASSPGRDTGELFF.

The DNA for the CDR3 is TGTGCCAGCAGTTACCGAACAGGCACCGAGACCCAGTACTTC. It encodes CASSYRTGTETQYF. This chain joins TRBV6-5 and TRBJ2-5, with D tentatively TRBD1 (5 bases). The germline CDR1 and CDR2 sequences are MNHEY and SVGAGI. Trimming shortened V by 2 bases and J by 5 bases, and 12 bases separated the two germline ends. CDR3 length: 14 residues.

This clone is medium-sized (0.01 to 0.1%) in the sample. CDR3: CASSYSSFNSYGYTF. The CDR3 DNA sequence: TGTGCCAGCAGTTACTCTAGCTTTAATAGCTATGGCTACACCTTC. This chain links TRBV6-5 with TRBJ1-2; D not resolved. The CDR3 spans 15 residues. The germline V gene has CDR1 MNHEY and CDR2 SVGAGI. Between the trimmed V and J ends, which lost 0 bases and 4 bases, there was a span of 12 bases.